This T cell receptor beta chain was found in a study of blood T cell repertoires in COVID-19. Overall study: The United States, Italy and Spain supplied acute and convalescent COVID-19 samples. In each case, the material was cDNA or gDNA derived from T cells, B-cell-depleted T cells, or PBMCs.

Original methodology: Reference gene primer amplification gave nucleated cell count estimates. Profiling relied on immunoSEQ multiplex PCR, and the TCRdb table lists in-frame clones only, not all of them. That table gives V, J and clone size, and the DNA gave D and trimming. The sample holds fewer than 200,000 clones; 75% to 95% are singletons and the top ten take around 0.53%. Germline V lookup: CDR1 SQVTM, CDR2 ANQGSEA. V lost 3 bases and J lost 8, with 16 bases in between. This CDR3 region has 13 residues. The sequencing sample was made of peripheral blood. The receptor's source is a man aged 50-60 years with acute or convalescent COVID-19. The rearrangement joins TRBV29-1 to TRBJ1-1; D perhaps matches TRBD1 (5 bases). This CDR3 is CSVDRWTPNEAFF. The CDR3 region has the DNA TGCAGCGTTGACAGGTGGACACCTAACGAAGCTTTCTTT.